This T cell receptor beta chain emerged from a study of vaccination effects on CD4 cells after COVID-19. Whole-study results and caveats: Few convalescent patients and no early post-infection timepoints were included in the study. Clones that were induced by infection or by vaccine showed marked contraction late after vaccination.

The CDR3 loop spans 14 amino acids. In germline, CDR1 is SGHVS, CDR2 FQNEAQ. V gave up 5 bases and J gave up 5 bases, with 15 bases separating them. Remarks on this clone: Its matching antigen is unknown.

Only in-frame clones appear in the TCRdb table, and some are missing; sequencing was by immunoSEQ multiplex PCR. The sample shows around 60,000 clones, about three quarters of them seen only once. Having been cultured for less than 13 days, the cells underwent CD4+ T cell isolation. Negative nucleocapsid antibody tests before and after vaccination confirmed no previous SARS-CoV-2 infection. Half the medium was swapped for IL-2 medium on days 3 and 7. The origin of this receptor is a human donor who received a COVID-19 vaccine. Sequences were derived from CD4+ T cells from PBMCs cultured without peptide, sampled before COVID-19 vaccination. The gene calls are TRBV7-8 and TRBJ1-1, with D possibly matching TRBD1 (5 bases). DNA of the CDR3: TGTGCCAGCAGCCTTTCCCAGGGTTGGACTGAAGCTTTCTTT. This sequence encodes CASSLSQGWTEAFF.